This TCR beta chain was recovered during a study of T-cell reconstitution after alpha-beta-depleted transplantation in children. Molecular barcoding with unique molecular identifiers was used for the TCRbeta library. MiXCR, applied by TCRdb to the PCR reads, yields one record per CDR3 protein. The table has 380,000 or so distinct CDR3 sequences, about an eighth seen once. The CDR3 extends over 15 amino acids. Trimming took 2 bases from V and 5 from J; bases not matched to a gene: 2. V gene TRBV12-3 or TRBV12-4 combines with J gene TRBJ1-6; 8 bases align to TRBD1. The sequencing here drew on PBMCs, taken from the stem cell graft. The receptor comes from a human donor who donated a stem cell graft to a child with Fanconi anemia. Written as DNA, the CDR3 is TGTGCCAGCAGTTTAATGACAGGGGATAATTCACCCCTCCACTTT. Encoded protein: CASSLMTGDNSPLHF.